What follows describes a single T cell receptor beta chain. Its antigen is currently unknown. The data belong to a study of blood T cells in healthy people across ages. Points from the study as a whole: The recorded TCR beta diversity per million T cells decreased in a roughly linear manner with age. Unsorted PBMCs blocked a conclusive comparison of naive and antigen-experienced cells.

Together with a sample-barcoded 5' primer, a J-beta primer mix was included in a second PCR lasting roughly 6 to 12 cycles. Every molecule of cDNA carried a tag from a template-switch adaptor with 12 random nucleotides. TCRdb fed the 5' RACE reads into MiXCR, producing one record per CDR3 protein. This table holds about 1.4 million distinct CDR3 sequences, roughly 59% found once. V gave up 2 bases and J gave up 4 bases, with 8 bases separating them. Germline assignment: CDR1 MNHNS and CDR2 SASEGT. The CDR3 sequence is 13 residues long. Every participating donor contributed 7.5 to 10 milliliters of peripheral blood through a draw.

V is TRBV6-1 and J is TRBJ1-2; D not certain. The receptor was isolated from a man younger than 30 in good health. Sequencing input: blood. The CDR3, as DNA: TGTGCCAGCAGTGAACAGGCGTTCTATGGCTACACCTTC. Translation: CASSEQAFYGYTF.